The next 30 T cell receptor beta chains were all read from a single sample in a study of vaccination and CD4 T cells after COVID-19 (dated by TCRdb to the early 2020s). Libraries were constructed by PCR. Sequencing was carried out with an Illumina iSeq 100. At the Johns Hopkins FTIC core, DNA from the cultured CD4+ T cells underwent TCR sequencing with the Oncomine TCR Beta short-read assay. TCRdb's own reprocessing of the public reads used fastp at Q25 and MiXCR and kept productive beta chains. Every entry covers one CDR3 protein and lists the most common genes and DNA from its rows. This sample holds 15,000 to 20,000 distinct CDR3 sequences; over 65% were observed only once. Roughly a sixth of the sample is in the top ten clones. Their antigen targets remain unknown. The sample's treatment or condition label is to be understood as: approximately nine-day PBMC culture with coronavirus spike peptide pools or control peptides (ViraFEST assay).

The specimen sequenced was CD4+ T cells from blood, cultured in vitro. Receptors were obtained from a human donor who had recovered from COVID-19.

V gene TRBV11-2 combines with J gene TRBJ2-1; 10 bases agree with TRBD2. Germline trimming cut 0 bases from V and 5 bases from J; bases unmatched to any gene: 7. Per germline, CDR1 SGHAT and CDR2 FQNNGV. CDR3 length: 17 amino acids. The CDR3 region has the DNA TGTGCCAGCAGCTTAGACCCACCTAGCGGGGGTAACAATGAGCAGTTCTTC. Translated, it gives CASSLDPPSGGNNEQFF.

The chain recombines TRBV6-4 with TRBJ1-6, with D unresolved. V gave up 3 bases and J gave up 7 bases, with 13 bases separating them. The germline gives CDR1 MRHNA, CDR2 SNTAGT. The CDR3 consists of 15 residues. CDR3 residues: CASSEGGRSNSPLHF. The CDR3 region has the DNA TGTGCCAGCAGTGAAGGAGGGAGGTCGAATTCACCCCTCCACTTT.

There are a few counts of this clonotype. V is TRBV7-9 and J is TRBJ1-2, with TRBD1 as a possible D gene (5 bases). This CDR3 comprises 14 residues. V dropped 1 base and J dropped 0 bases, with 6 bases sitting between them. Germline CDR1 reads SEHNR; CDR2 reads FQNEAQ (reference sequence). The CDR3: CASSLGQTNYGYTF. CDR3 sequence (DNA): TGTGCCAGCAGCTTAGGACAGACTAACTATGGCTACACCTTC.

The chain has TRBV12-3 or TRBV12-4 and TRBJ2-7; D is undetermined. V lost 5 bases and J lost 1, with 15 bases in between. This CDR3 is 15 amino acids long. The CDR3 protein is CASSGPPKESYEQYF. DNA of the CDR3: TGTGCCAGCAGTGGGCCCCCCAAGGAGTCCTACGAGCAGTACTTC.

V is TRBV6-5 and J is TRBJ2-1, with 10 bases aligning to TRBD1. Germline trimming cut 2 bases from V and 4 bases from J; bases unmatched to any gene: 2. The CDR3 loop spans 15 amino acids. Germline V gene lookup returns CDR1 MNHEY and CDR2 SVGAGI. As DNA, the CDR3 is TGTGCCAGCAGTTACCAGGGACAGGGGTACAATGAGCAGTTCTTC. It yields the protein CASSYQGQGYNEQFF.

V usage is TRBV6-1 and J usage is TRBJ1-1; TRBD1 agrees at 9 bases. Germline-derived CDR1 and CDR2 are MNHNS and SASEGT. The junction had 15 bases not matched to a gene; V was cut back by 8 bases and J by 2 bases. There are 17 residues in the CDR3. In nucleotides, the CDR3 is TGTGCCAGCGGTAAGGTCACAGGGGGCGGCGGTAACACTGAAGCTTTCTTT. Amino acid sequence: CASGKVTGGGGNTEAFF.

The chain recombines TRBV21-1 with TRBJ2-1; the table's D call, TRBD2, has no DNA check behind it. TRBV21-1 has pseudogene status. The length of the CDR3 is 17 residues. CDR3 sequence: CASSKGLAGRVYNEQFF. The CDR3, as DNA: TGTGCCAGCAGCAAAGGGCTAGCGGGAAGGGTATACAATGAGCAGTTCTTC.

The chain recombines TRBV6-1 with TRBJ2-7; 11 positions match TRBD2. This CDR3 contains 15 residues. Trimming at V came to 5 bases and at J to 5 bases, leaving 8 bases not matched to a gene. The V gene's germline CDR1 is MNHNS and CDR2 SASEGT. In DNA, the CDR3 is TGTGCCAGCAGTCAATTAGCGGGGGGGTTCGACGAGCAGTACTTC. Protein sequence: CASSQLAGGFDEQYF.

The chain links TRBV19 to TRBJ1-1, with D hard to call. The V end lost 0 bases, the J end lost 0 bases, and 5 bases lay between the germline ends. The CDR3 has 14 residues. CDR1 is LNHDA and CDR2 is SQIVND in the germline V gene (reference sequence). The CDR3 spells CASSIEGMNTEAFF. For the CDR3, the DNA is TGTGCCAGTAGTATAGAGGGGATGAACACTGAAGCTTTCTTT. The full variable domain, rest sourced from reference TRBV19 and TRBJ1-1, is DGGITQSPKYLFRKEGQNVTLSCEQNLNHDAMYWYRQDPGQGLRLIYYSQIVNDFQKGDIAEGYSVSREKKESFPLTVTSAQKNPTAFYLCASSIEGMNTEAFFGQGTRLTVV.

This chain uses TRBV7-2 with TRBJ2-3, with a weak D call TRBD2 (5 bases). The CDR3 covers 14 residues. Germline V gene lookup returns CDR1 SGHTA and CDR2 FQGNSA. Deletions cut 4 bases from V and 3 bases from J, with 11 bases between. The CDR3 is CASSSGWVTDTQYF. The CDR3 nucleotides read TGTGCCAGCAGCTCGGGATGGGTAACAGATACGCAGTATTTT.

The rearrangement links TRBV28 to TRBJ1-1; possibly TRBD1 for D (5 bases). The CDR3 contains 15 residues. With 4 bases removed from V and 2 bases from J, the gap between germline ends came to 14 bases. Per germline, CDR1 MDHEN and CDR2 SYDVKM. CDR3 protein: CASSSIQDHNTEAFF. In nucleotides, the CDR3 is TGTGCCAGCAGTTCTATACAGGACCATAACACTGAAGCTTTCTTT.

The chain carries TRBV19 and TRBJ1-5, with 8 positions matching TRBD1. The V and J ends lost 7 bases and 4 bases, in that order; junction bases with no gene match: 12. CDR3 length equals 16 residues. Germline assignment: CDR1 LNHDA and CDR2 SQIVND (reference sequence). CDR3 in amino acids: CASTSQGGAGNQPQHF. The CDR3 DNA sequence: TGTGCCAGTACCTCACAGGGGGGCGCGGGAAATCAGCCCCAGCATTTT.

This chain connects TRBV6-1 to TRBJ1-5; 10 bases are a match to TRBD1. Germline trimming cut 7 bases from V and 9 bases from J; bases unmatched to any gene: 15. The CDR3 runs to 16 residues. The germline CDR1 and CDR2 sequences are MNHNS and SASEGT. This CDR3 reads CASKDYLRQGARPQHF. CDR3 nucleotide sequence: TGTGCCAGCAAAGATTATCTCCGACAGGGGGCTCGGCCCCAGCATTTT.

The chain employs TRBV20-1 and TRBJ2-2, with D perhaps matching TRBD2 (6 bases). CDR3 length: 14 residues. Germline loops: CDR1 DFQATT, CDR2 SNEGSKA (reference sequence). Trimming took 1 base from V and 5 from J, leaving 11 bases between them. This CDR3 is CSARGGTGTGELFF. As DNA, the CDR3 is TGCAGTGCTAGAGGCGGGACTGGTACCGGGGAGCTGTTTTTT.

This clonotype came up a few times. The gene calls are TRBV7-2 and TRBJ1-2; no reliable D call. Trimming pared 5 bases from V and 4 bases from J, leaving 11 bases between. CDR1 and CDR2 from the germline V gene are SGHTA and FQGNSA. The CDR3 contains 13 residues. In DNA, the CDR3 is TGTGCCAGCAGCCGTGGTCCGACCTATGGCTACACCTTC. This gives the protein CASSRGPTYGYTF.

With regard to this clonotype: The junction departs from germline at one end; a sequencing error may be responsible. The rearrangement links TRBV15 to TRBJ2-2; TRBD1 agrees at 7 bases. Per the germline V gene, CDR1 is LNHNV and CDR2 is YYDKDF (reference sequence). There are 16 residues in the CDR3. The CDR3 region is CATSRDDRAKTGELFF. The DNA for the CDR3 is TGTGCCACCAGCAGAGATGACAGGGCGAAAACCGGGGAGCTGTTTTTT.

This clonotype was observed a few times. This CDR3 reads CASSPPGRETEAFF. CDR3 nucleotides: TGTGCCAGCAGCCCGCCGGGACGGGAGACTGAAGCTTTCTTT. J is TRBJ1-1 and V is TRBV7-9; TRBD1 might be the D (5 bases). In germline, CDR1 is SEHNR, CDR2 FQNEAQ (reference sequence). V lost 5 bases to trimming and J lost 5 bases, with 15 bases between them. The CDR3 contains 14 residues.

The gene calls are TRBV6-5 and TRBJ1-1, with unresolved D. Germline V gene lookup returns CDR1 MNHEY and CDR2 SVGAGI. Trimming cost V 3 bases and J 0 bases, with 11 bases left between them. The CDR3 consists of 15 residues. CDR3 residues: CASSYGSGLNTEAFF. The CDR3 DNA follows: TGTGCCAGCAGTTATGGGAGTGGGTTGAACACTGAAGCTTTCTTT.

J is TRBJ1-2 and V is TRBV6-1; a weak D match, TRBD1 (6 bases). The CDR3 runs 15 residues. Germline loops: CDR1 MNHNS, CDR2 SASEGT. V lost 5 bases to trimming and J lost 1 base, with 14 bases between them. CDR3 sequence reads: CASSPFPGVNYGYTF. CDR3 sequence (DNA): TGTGCCAGCAGTCCATTCCCAGGGGTTAACTATGGCTACACCTTC.

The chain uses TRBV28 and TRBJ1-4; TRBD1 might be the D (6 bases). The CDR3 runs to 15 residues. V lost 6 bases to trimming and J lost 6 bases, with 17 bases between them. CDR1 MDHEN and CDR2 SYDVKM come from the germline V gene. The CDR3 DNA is TGTGCCAGCAGCCTCAGGGGTAGGCGAGATGAAAAACTGTTTTTT. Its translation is CASSLRGRRDEKLFF.

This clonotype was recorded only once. The CDR3 sequence: CSVGGDRGQNEKLFF. CDR3 coding DNA: TGCAGCGTTGGGGGCGATAGGGGGCAGAATGAAAAACTGTTTTTT. The chain links TRBV29-1 to TRBJ1-4; 7 bases line up with TRBD1. Germline values: CDR1 SQVTM, CDR2 ANQGSEA. The CDR3 has 15 amino acids. V shed 4 bases, J shed 5 bases, and the junction held 10 bases outside the gene matches.

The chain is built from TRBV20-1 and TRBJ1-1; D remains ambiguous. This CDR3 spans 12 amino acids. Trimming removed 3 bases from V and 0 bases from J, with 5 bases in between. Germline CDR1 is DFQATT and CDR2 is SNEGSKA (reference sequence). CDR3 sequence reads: CSASVLNTEAFF. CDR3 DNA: TGCAGTGCTAGTGTTCTGAACACTGAAGCTTTCTTT.

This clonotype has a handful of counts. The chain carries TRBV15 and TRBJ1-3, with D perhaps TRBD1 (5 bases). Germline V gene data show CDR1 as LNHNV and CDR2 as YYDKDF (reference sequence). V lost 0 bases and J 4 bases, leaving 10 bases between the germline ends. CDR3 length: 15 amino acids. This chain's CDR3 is CATSRDQGRGNTIYF. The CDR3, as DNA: TGTGCCACCAGCAGAGATCAGGGACGAGGAAACACCATATATTTT.

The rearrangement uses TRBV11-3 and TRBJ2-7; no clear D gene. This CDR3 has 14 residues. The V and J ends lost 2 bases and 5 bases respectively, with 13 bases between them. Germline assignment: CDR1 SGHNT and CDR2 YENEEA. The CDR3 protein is CASSLNGFDNEQYF. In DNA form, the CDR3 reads TGTGCCAGCAGCTTAAACGGGTTTGATAACGAGCAGTACTTC.

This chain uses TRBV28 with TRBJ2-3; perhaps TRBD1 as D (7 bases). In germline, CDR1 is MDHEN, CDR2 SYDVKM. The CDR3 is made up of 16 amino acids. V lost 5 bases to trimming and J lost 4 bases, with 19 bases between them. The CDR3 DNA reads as TGTGCCAGCAGTATCCGACAGGGCGGGGTGTCAGATACGCAGTATTTT. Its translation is CASSIRQGGVSDTQYF.

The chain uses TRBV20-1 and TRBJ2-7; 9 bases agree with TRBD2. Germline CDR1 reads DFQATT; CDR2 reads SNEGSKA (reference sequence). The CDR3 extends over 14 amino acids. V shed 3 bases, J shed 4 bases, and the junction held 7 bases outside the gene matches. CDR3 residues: CSARTASGIYEQYF. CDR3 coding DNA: TGCAGTGCTAGGACGGCTAGCGGGATATACGAGCAGTACTTC.

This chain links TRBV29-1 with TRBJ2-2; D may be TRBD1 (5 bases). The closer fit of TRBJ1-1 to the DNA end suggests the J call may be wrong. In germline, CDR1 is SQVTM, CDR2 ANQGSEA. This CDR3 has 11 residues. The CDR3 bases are TGCAGCGTTGAAGATCTGGGGGGAGCTTTCTTT. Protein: CSVEDLGGAFF.

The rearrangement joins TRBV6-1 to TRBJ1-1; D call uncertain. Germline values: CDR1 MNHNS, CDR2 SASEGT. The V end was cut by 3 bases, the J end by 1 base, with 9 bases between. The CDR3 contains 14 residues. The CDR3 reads CASSEGSKNTEAFF. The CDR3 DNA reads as TGTGCCAGCAGTGAGGGCAGCAAGAACACTGAAGCTTTCTTT.

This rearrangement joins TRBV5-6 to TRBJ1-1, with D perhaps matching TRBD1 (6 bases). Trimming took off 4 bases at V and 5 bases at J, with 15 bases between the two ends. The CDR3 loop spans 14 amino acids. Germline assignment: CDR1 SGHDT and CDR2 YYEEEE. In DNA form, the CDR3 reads TGTGCCAGCAGCCCCTACCAGGGGTTTACTGAAGCTTTCTTT. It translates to CASSPYQGFTEAFF. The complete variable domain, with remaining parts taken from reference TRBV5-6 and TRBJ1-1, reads DAGVTQSPTHLIKTRGQQVTLRCSPKSGHDTVSWYQQALGQGPQFIFQYYEEEERQRGNFPDRFSGHQFPNYSSELNVNALLLGDSALYLCASSPYQGFTEAFFGQGTRLTVV.

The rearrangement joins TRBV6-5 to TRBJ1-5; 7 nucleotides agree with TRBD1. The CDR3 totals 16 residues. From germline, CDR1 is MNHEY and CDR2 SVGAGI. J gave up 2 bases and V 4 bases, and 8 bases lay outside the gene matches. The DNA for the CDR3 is TGTGCCAGCAGTTCCCTAGGACAGGCAGGCAATCAGCCCCAGCATTTT. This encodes CASSSLGQAGNQPQHF.